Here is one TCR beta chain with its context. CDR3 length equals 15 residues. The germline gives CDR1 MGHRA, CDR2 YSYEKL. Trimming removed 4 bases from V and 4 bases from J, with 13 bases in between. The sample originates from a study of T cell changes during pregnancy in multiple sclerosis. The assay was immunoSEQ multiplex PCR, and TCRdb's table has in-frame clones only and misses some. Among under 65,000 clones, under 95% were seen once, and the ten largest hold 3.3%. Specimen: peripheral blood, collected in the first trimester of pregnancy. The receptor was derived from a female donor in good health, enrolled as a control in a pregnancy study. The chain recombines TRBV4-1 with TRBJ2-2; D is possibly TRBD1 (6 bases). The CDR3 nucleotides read TGCGCCAGCAGCCTCGAGGGGGTAGGCACCGGGGAGCTGTTTTTT. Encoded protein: CASSLEGVGTGELFF.